The 15 T cell receptor beta chains in this list originate from one sample, sequenced in a study of radiotherapy plus CTLA-4 blockade in lung cancer (dated by TCRdb to about 2018). The method was the immunoSEQ multiplex PCR assay. Not all clones reach the TCRdb copy of this immuneACCESS table, which keeps in-frame sequences only. Checked studies attribute under half of the gap to unresolved V genes and leave the rest unexplained. This sample lists roughly 66,000 clones; about 80% were detected once. The ten biggest clones cover roughly 4% of the sample. This sample comprised peripheral blood, obtained from a patient treated with radiotherapy plus ipilimumab. Receptors originate from a human donor with non-small cell lung cancer who had a partial response to radiotherapy plus ipilimumab.

This chain uses TRBV27 with TRBJ1-5, with TRBD1 matching 8 bases. The CDR3 is 16 amino acids. V was clipped by 6 bases and J by 4 bases; unmatched bases: 11. Looked up from germline, CDR1 is MNHEY and CDR2 is SMNVEV (reference sequence). CDR3 DNA sequence: TGTGCCAGCAGCCCAGGGACAGGCCTAACGAATCAGCCCCAGCATTTT. Protein: CASSPGTGLTNQPQHF.

The chain carries TRBV5-1 and TRBJ2-1; 8 bases are a match to TRBD1. J lost 6 bases, V lost 4 bases, and 3 bases had no gene match. The CDR3 is 13 amino acids. Germline assignment: CDR1 SGHRS and CDR2 YFSETQ. In DNA form, the CDR3 reads TGCGCCAGCAGCCCCGGACAGGGCAATGAGCAGTTCTTC. Translated: CASSPGQGNEQFF.

This chain links TRBV6-5 with TRBJ2-2; D might be TRBD1 (6 bases). The ends were cut back, 10 bases at V and 3 bases at J, with 9 bases in the middle. This CDR3 spans 12 amino acids. CDR1 is MNHEY, CDR2 SVGAGI, per germline. CDR3 loop: CATTGYTGELFF. As DNA, the CDR3 is TGTGCCACCACAGGGTACACCGGGGAGCTGTTTTTT.

The V call is TRBV5-8, the J call TRBJ2-5; D may be TRBD2 (5 bases). Gene TRBJ2-7 matches the end of the DNA better, so the J call may be wrong. Germline lookup yields CDR1 SGHTS and CDR2 YDEGEE. CDR3 length: 14 amino acids. The CDR3 DNA is TGTGCCAGCAGCTTGGGGTCTCCCGGGAACGAGCAGTACTTC. This gives the protein CASSLGSPGNEQYF.

This chain connects TRBV7-9 to TRBJ2-1; 7 bases map to TRBD2. From germline, CDR1 is SEHNR and CDR2 FQNEAQ (reference sequence). The CDR3 has 15 residues. J was trimmed by 1 base and V by 5 bases; bases with no gene match: 5. The CDR3 reads CASSHQRGSYNEQFF. Here the CDR3 DNA reads TGTGCCAGCAGCCACCAGCGGGGATCCTACAATGAGCAGTTCTTC.

J is TRBJ2-7 and V is TRBV19, with D possibly being TRBD2 (6 bases). The V gene lost 7 bases and the J gene lost 7 bases, with 20 bases spanning the gap. The CDR3 runs to 14 residues. Germline CDR1 is LNHDA and CDR2 is SQIVND (reference sequence). CDR3 coding DNA: TGTGCCAGTACTGGGGGGACCTTCGGGGAGGAGCAGTACTTC. Protein sequence: CASTGGTFGEEQYF.

The chain combines TRBV10-1 with TRBJ2-3; no clear D gene. Germline assignment: CDR1 WNHNN and CDR2 SYGVQD (reference sequence). This CDR3 contains 13 residues. V lost 6 bases to trimming and J lost 4 bases, with 11 bases between them. The CDR3 loop reads CASSEGVPDTQYF. The CDR3 region has the DNA TGCGCCAGCAGCGAAGGAGTTCCAGATACGCAGTATTTT.

This clone is a singleton in its sample. V usage is TRBV9 and J usage is TRBJ1-1, with D perhaps matching TRBD1 (5 bases). Germline V gene data show CDR1 as SGDLS and CDR2 as YYNGEE. This CDR3 spans 15 amino acids. Trimming stripped 0 bases from V and 1 base from J, with 10 bases between. The CDR3 DNA sequence: TGTGCCAGCAGCGTAGTAGACAGCTCGAACACTGAAGCTTTCTTT. Amino acids: CASSVVDSSNTEAFF.

In the case of this clone: At one end, the junction sequence differs from germline, possibly due to a read error. The V call is TRBV6-5, the J call TRBJ2-3; 7 nucleotides align to TRBD1. CDR1 and CDR2 (germline): MNHEY, SVGAGI. The CDR3 totals 15 residues. In DNA form, the CDR3 reads TGTGCCAGCAGCCGAACAGGGGATAGCACAGATGCGCAGTATTTT. This gives the protein CASSRTGDSTDAQYF.

For the CDR3, the DNA is TGTGCCAGCGGCGGAGGAGGGAACTACGAGCAGTACTTC. It encodes CASGGGGNYEQYF. V and J are TRBV5-6 and TRBJ2-7; the D gene is possibly TRBD2 (6 bases). The CDR3 runs to 13 residues. The V gene lost 7 bases and the J gene lost 3 bases, with 14 bases spanning the gap. Germline loops: CDR1 SGHDT, CDR2 YYEEEE.

This rearrangement joins TRBV6-6 to TRBJ1-2; D possibly corresponds to TRBD1 (6 bases). With 8 bases removed from V and 0 bases from J, the gap between germline ends came to 13 bases. This CDR3 has 14 amino acids. The germline V gene encodes CDR1 MNHNY and CDR2 SVGAGI (reference sequence). In DNA, the CDR3 is TGTGCCAGCGGGCAGGGGTCGGCTAACTATGGCTACACCTTC. As protein: CASGQGSANYGYTF.

The chain employs TRBV9 and TRBJ2-7; 9 nucleotides align to TRBD2. Germline assignment: CDR1 SGDLS and CDR2 YYNGEE. The CDR3 length is 15 residues. Trimming removed 2 bases from V and 2 bases from J; junction bases left unmatched: 5. The CDR3 sequence: CASSVAGGEAYEQYF. The CDR3 DNA follows: TGTGCCAGCAGCGTCGCGGGGGGGGAGGCCTACGAGCAGTACTTC.

This chain links TRBV6-5 with TRBJ1-4; 8 bases line up with TRBD1. V trimming: 2 bases; J trimming: 8 bases; junction bases outside the gene matches: 1. The CDR3 length is 13 residues. Germline V gives CDR1 MNHEY, CDR2 SVGAGI. The CDR3 DNA reads as TGTGCCAGCAGTTACGGGACAGGAGAAAAACTGTTTTTT. This gives the protein CASSYGTGEKLFF.

The CDR3 DNA reads as TGTGCCAGCACCCAAGAAACTAGCGGGAGAACGGAGACCCAGTACTTC. Its protein product is CASTQETSGRTETQYF. The chain joins TRBV7-8 to TRBJ2-5, with 11 bases that match TRBD2. V trimming: 7 bases; J trimming: 5 bases; junction bases outside the gene matches: 12. Germline assignment: CDR1 SGHVS and CDR2 FQNEAQ. The CDR3 sequence is 16 residues long.

This clone showed up just a few times. This chain connects TRBV4-1 to TRBJ1-1; the D gene is possibly TRBD1 (6 bases). Germline V gene lookup returns CDR1 MGHRA and CDR2 YSYEKL. V was pared by 0 bases and J by 4 bases, with 15 bases between. The CDR3 sequence is 16 residues long. For the CDR3, the DNA is TGCGCCAGCAGCCAAGATAGGGGGGGCTTGGGCACTGAAGCTTTCTTT. Protein sequence: CASSQDRGGLGTEAFF.